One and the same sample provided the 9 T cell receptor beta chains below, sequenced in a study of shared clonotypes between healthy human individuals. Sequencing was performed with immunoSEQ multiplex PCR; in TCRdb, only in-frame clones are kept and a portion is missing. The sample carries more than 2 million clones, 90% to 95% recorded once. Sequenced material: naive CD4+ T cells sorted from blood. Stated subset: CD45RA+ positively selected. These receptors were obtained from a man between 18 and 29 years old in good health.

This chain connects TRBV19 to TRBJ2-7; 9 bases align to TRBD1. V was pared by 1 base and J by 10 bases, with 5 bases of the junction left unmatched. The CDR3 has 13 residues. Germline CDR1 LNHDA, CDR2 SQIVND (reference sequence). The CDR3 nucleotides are TGTGCCAGTAGTATAGGACAGGGGGAATTACAGTACTTC. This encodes CASSIGQGELQYF.

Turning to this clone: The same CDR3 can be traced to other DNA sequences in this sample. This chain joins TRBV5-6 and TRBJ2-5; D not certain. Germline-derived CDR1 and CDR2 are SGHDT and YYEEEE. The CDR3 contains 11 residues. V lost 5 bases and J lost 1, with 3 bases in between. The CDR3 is CASRSQETQYF. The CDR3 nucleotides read TGTGCCAGCAGAAGCCAAGAGACCCAGTACTTC.

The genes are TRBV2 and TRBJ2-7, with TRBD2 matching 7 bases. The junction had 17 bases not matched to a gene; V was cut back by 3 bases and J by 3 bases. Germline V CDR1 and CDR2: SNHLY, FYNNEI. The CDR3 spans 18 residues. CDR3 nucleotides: TGTGCCAGCAGTGAGAGACTAGCTTCTCCAACCTACCTCTACGAGCAGTACTTC. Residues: CASSERLASPTYLYEQYF.

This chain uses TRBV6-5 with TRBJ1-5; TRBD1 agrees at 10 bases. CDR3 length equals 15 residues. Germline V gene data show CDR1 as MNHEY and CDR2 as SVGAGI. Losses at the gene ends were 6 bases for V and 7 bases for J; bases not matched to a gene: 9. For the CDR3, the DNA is TGTGCCAGCAGCTCCGGGACAGGGGATTGGCAGCCCCAGCATTTT. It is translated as CASSSGTGDWQPQHF.

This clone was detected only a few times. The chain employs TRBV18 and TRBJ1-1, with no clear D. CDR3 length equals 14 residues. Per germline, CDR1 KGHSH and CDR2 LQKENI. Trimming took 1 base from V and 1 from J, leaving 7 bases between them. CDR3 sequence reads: CASSPREQNTEAFF. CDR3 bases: TGTGCCAGCTCACCACGGGAGCAGAACACTGAAGCTTTCTTT. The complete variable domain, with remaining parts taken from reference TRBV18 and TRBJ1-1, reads NAGVMQNPRHLVRRRGQEARLRCSPMKGHSHVYWYRQLPEEGLKFMVYLQKENIIDESGMPKERFSAEFPKEGPSILRIQQVVRGDSAAYFCASSPREQNTEAFFGQGTRLTVV.

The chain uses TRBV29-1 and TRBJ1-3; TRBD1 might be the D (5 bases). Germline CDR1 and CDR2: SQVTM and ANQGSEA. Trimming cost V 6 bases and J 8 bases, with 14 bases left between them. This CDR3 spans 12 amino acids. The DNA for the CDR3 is TGCAGCGTCAGGGAGGCTCGGGACACCATATATTTT. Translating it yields CSVREARDTIYF.

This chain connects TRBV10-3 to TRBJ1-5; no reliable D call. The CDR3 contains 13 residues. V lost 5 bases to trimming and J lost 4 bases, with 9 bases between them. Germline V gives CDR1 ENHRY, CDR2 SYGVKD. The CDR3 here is CAISPIGNQPQHF. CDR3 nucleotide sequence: TGTGCCATCAGTCCGATAGGGAATCAGCCCCAGCATTTT.

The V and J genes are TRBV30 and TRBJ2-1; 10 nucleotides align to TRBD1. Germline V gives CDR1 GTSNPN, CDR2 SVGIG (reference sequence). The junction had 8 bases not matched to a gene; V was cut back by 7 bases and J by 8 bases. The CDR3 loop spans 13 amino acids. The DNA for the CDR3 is TGTGCCTCGGGACAGGGGAAACATGATGAGCAGTTCTTC. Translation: CASGQGKHDEQFF.

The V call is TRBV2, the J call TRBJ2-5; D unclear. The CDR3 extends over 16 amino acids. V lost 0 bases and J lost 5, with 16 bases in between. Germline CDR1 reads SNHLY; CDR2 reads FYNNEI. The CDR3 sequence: CASSEALLGRSETQYF. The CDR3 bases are TGTGCCAGCAGTGAAGCGCTTTTGGGCAGGTCCGAGACCCAGTACTTC.